Following are 24 T cell receptor beta chains from one sample sequenced in a study of shared clonotypes between healthy human individuals. The assay was immunoSEQ multiplex PCR, and TCRdb's table has in-frame clones only and misses some. The sample consists of some 500,000 clones, 90% to 96% of them appearing once. The specimen was naive CD4+ T cells sorted from blood. The subset is: CD45RA+ positively selected. The receptors were gathered from a woman in her 30s in good health.

The chain is built from TRBV19 and TRBJ2-1; 8 bases match TRBD1. CDR1 LNHDA and CDR2 SQIVND come from the germline V gene (reference sequence). CDR3 size: 16 residues. J lost 6 bases, V lost 2 bases, and 9 bases had no gene match. The CDR3 nucleotides are TGTGCCAGTAGTATACGACAGGGGAAATTAGGCAATGAGCAGTTCTTC. Its translation: CASSIRQGKLGNEQFF.

The chain combines TRBV11-2 with TRBJ1-1; unclear D gene. V lost 1 base and J lost 6, with 9 bases in between. The CDR3 is made up of 13 amino acids. From germline, CDR1 is SGHAT and CDR2 FQNNGV. DNA of the CDR3: TGTGCCAGCAGCTTAGCAAGGGCAGCTGAAGCTTTCTTT. Translated, it gives CASSLARAAEAFF.

This rearrangement joins TRBV28 to TRBJ2-7; D might be TRBD1 (6 bases). Germline CDR1 MDHEN, CDR2 SYDVKM. The germline V and J ends were trimmed by 3 bases and 3 bases, with 12 bases remaining between them. The CDR3 runs to 14 residues. In nucleotides, the CDR3 is TGTGCCAGCAGTTTTCCCGGGACACACTACGAGCAGTACTTC. Translating it yields CASSFPGTHYEQYF.

The CDR3 nucleotides are TGTGCCAGCAGCCTAAGGACAGGGAAGTTAGTCGGCTACACCTTC. It yields the protein CASSLRTGKLVGYTF. The V and J genes are TRBV5-6 and TRBJ1-2; 8 nucleotides align to TRBD1. J lost 8 bases, V lost 4 bases, and 13 bases had no gene match. Germline loops: CDR1 SGHDT, CDR2 YYEEEE. This CDR3 spans 15 amino acids. The variable domain in full, with the rest retrieved from reference TRBV5-6 and TRBJ1-2, is DAGVTQSPTHLIKTRGQQVTLRCSPKSGHDTVSWYQQALGQGPQFIFQYYEEEERQRGNFPDRFSGHQFPNYSSELNVNALLLGDSALYLCASSLRTGKLVGYTFGSGTRLTVV.

Note on this clone: Other nucleotide sequences from this sample produce the same CDR3. The chain links TRBV7-2 to TRBJ2-1, with 8 positions matching TRBD2. Germline values: CDR1 SGHTA, CDR2 FQGNSA. V shed 3 bases and J 4 bases; nucleotides not matched to a gene: 2. The CDR3 length is 14 residues. The CDR3: CASSFGLAYNEQFF. In DNA form, the CDR3 reads TGTGCCAGCAGCTTCGGACTAGCTTACAATGAGCAGTTCTTC.

This chain uses TRBV28 with TRBJ1-5; no definite D call. This CDR3 spans 14 amino acids. V was trimmed by 8 bases and J by 3 bases, leaving 14 bases between them. Germline V gene data show CDR1 as MDHEN and CDR2 as SYDVKM. The DNA of the CDR3 is TGTGCCAGCCGGGGTTCGGAAAACAATCAGCCCCAGCATTTT. Protein sequence: CASRGSENNQPQHF.

The chain employs TRBV25-1 and TRBJ2-7; D gene uncertain. The CDR3 is 15 residues long. The germline V and J ends were trimmed by 7 bases and 0 bases, with 16 bases remaining between them. The V gene's germline CDR1 is MGHDK and CDR2 SYGVNS. Here the CDR3 reads CASNGVRGSSYEQYF. For the CDR3, the DNA is TGTGCCAGCAATGGCGTTCGCGGAAGCTCCTACGAGCAGTACTTC.

The rearrangement uses TRBV6-5 and TRBJ1-2; D is ambiguous. V lost 2 bases to trimming and J lost 8 bases, with 12 bases between them. The length of the CDR3 is 13 residues. From germline, CDR1 is MNHEY and CDR2 SVGAGI. The CDR3 loop is CASSYRGPGGYTF. CDR3 sequence (DNA): TGTGCCAGCAGTTACCGAGGGCCGGGGGGCTACACCTTC.

The rearrangement joins TRBV11-2 to TRBJ2-3; unclear D gene. The germline V gene has CDR1 SGHAT and CDR2 FQNNGV. The germline V and J ends were trimmed by 3 bases and 0 bases, with 7 bases remaining between them. The CDR3 has 14 amino acids. The CDR3 DNA follows: TGTGCCAGCAGCTTCAGCGTCAGCACAGATACGCAGTATTTT. The encoded protein is CASSFSVSTDTQYF.

This chain uses TRBV5-1 with TRBJ2-5; no clear D. CDR1 is SGHRS and CDR2 is YFSETQ in the germline V gene. Trimming removed 7 bases from V and 1 base from J, with 14 bases in between. This CDR3 spans 14 amino acids. The CDR3 bases are TGCGCCAGCCGCCGGGTGGCTGGCCAAGAGACCCAGTACTTC. Its translation: CASRRVAGQETQYF.

The genes are TRBV28 and TRBJ1-1; 9 nucleotides match TRBD1. V gave up 5 bases and J gave up 5 bases; unmatched junction bases: 6. The germline CDR1 and CDR2 sequences are MDHEN and SYDVKM. The CDR3 runs 14 residues. For the CDR3, the DNA is TGTGCCAGCAGTCAACAGGGGGCGCGTACTGAAGCTTTCTTT. Translation gives CASSQQGARTEAFF.

The chain has TRBV10-3 and TRBJ1-1; 9 bases are shared with TRBD1. CDR3 size: 14 residues. Germline CDR1 is ENHRY and CDR2 is SYGVKD. V shed 6 bases, J shed 4 bases, and the junction held 6 bases outside the gene matches. The CDR3 sequence is CAISAGQGRTEAFF. The CDR3 coding sequence is TGTGCCATCAGCGCAGGACAGGGGCGCACTGAAGCTTTCTTT.

This sequence joins TRBV5-5 and TRBJ2-7; D is undetermined. This CDR3 is 14 amino acids long. From germline, CDR1 is SGHKS and CDR2 YYEKEE (reference sequence). Trimming shortened V by 0 bases and J by 5 bases, and 12 bases separated the two germline ends. CDR3 amino acids: CASSLVSGYHEQYF. DNA of the CDR3: TGTGCCAGCAGCTTGGTTTCCGGGTACCACGAGCAGTACTTC.

About this clone: At the DNA level, this CDR3 is encoded by other sequences in the same sample as well. The gene calls are TRBV28 and TRBJ2-3; TRBD1 agrees at 10 bases. With 6 bases clipped from V and 2 bases from J, the junction kept 5 bases outside the gene matches. Germline V lookup: CDR1 MDHEN, CDR2 SYDVKM. The CDR3 sequence is 15 residues long. The CDR3 region is CASSTGTGVTDTQYF. DNA for the CDR3: TGTGCCAGCAGCACCGGGACAGGGGTCACAGATACGCAGTATTTT. Combining the CDR3 with reference TRBV28 and TRBJ2-3 gives the whole variable domain DVKVTQSSRYLVKRTGEKVFLECVQDMDHENMFWYRQDPGLGLRLIYFSYDVKMKEKGDIPEGYSVSREKKERFSLILESASTNQTSMYLCASSTGTGVTDTQYFGPGTRLTVL.

This clone appeared once. V is TRBV29-1 and J is TRBJ1-1; D ambiguous. The CDR3 has 11 residues. Looked up from germline, CDR1 is SQVTM and CDR2 is ANQGSEA. V shed 7 bases and J shed 3 bases, with 9 bases lying between them. DNA for the CDR3: TGCAGCGCGACGGGGTACACTGAAGCTTTCTTT. The encoded protein is CSATGYTEAFF.

This sequence joins TRBV2 and TRBJ2-1; 8 positions agree with TRBD2. CDR1 is SNHLY, CDR2 FYNNEI, per germline. V lost 5 bases, J lost 6 bases, and 6 bases stayed unmatched. The CDR3 extends over 14 amino acids. CDR3: CASSRERELNEQFF. The CDR3 DNA reads as TGTGCCAGCAGTAGGGAGCGGGAGCTCAATGAGCAGTTCTTC.

The chain is built from TRBV5-4 and TRBJ2-3, with D possibly being TRBD2 (5 bases). Germline V gene lookup returns CDR1 SGHNT and CDR2 YYREEE (reference sequence). V dropped 3 bases and J dropped 0 bases, with 8 bases sitting between them. The CDR3 is 14 amino acids. CDR3 amino acids: CASSSGISTDTQYF. CDR3 DNA: TGTGCCAGCAGCTCGGGGATTAGCACAGATACGCAGTATTTT.

The V gene is TRBV19, the J gene TRBJ2-1; tentatively, D is TRBD1 or TRBD2 (6 bases each). The CDR3 is 16 residues long. V was shortened by 3 bases and J by 7 bases, with 19 bases between the two germline ends. Germline CDR1 is LNHDA and CDR2 is SQIVND (reference sequence). The CDR3 coding sequence is TGTGCCAGTAGTATTAATCCGGGACTGAGGGGGAATGAGCAGTTCTTC. It encodes CASSINPGLRGNEQFF.

V usage is TRBV9 and J usage is TRBJ1-3, with D unresolved. V was shortened by 0 bases and J by 3 bases, with 7 bases between the two germline ends. The CDR3 totals 14 residues. CDR1 and CDR2 (germline): SGDLS, YYNGEE. CDR3 sequence reads: CASSVEADGNTIYF. The CDR3 nucleotides read TGTGCCAGCAGCGTAGAGGCTGATGGAAACACCATATATTTT.

The sample holds a few counts of this clone. This chain connects TRBV7-9 to TRBJ1-1; D ambiguous. CDR1 and CDR2 from the germline V gene are SEHNR and FQNEAQ (reference sequence). Deletions cut 3 bases from V and 3 bases from J, with 11 bases between. The CDR3 has 14 amino acids. DNA for the CDR3: TGTGCCAGCAGCTTTTGGGTAAAGGACACTGAAGCTTTCTTT. This gives the protein CASSFWVKDTEAFF.

The chain couples TRBV11-2 to TRBJ1-2, with 11 bases fitting TRBD1. CDR1 SGHAT and CDR2 FQNNGV come from the germline V gene. The CDR3 has 16 amino acids. V was clipped by 5 bases and J by 3 bases; unmatched bases: 8. CDR3 DNA: TGTGCCAGCAGCCACCATCGGGACAGGGGGGACTATGGCTACACCTTC. This gives the protein CASSHHRDRGDYGYTF.

CDR3 nucleotide sequence: TGTGCCAGCAGTACCCGAGAGGGGCCAATCGAGCAGTACTTC. Its translation: CASSTREGPIEQYF. V and J are TRBV6-5 and TRBJ2-7; D could derive from TRBD1 or TRBD2 (5 bases each). Germline CDR1 MNHEY, CDR2 SVGAGI. The CDR3 contains 14 residues. Trimming left V 5 bases short and J 6 bases short, with 17 bases between.

This chain joins TRBV30 and TRBJ1-4, with 8 bases lining up with TRBD1. The germline V gene has CDR1 GTSNPN and CDR2 SVGIG (reference sequence). The CDR3 has 14 residues. With V trimmed by 1 base and J by 7 bases, 5 bases remained unmatched. In DNA, the CDR3 is TGTGCCTGGAGTGCCACAGGGGGAGGTGAAAAACTGTTTTTT. It is translated as CAWSATGGGEKLFF.

This chain uses TRBV18 with TRBJ2-3; 7 bases match TRBD2. The CDR3 is 14 amino acids. In germline, CDR1 is KGHSH, CDR2 LQKENI. J lost 5 bases, V lost 2 bases, and 4 bases had no gene match. As DNA, the CDR3 is TGTGCCAGCTCACCAGGGAGGGCCATAGATACGCAGTATTTT. Its translation: CASSPGRAIDTQYF.